A selection of T cell receptor beta chains follows, all from one sample in a study of blood T cell repertoires in COVID-19. This table comes from immunoSEQ multiplex PCR, and its TCRdb copy is limited to in-frame clones, with some not included. The sample has 150,000 to 160,000 clones; 65% to 90% are singletons. Material for sequencing was peripheral blood. The source of these receptors is a woman between 45 and 60 years old with acute or convalescent COVID-19. CDR3s include the opening cysteine and the closing phenylalanine or tryptophan. D genes are given only for firm matches. Clone size is shown for a subset of rows, as once, few, many or a class of expanded clone.

CDR3nt	CDR3aa	v_gene	len	j_gene	abundance	d_gene
TGTGCCAGCAGCCGACAGGGGACCGGGGAGCTGTTTTTT	CASSRQGTGELFF	TRBV6-2/TRBV6-3	13	TRBJ2-2	-	TRBD1
TGCGCCAGCAGCCAAGTTGATAACCCAGGCACTGAAGCTTTCTTT	CASSQVDNPGTEAFF	TRBV4-1	15	TRBJ1-1	few	-
TGTGCCAGCTCACCACGTCCGGGGACCTACGAGCAGTACTTC	CASSPRPGTYEQYF	TRBV18	14	TRBJ2-7	-	-
TGTGCCAGCAGCTTAGACAGGGAAATTAATGGCTACACCTTC	CASSLDREINGYTF	TRBV7-2	14	TRBJ1-2	-	-
TGTGCCAGCAGCGCCAGTCGTCTGGGAAACACCATATATTTT	CASSASRLGNTIYF	TRBV6-2/TRBV6-3	14	TRBJ1-3	-	-
TGTGCCAGCAGACAGGTCAATGAGCAGTTCTTC	CASRQVNEQFF	TRBV3-1/TRBV3-2	11	TRBJ2-1	once	-
TGTGCCAGCAGTTTATTAAGGTTCGGGCAGCCCCAGCATTTT	CASSLLRFGQPQHF	TRBV27	14	TRBJ1-5	-	-
TGCAGCGTTGAAGGAGCGGGGGGTATAGAGACCCAGTACTTC	CSVEGAGGIETQYF	TRBV29-1	14	TRBJ2-5	-	TRBD2
TGTGCCAGCAGCCCGCTAGGACAGGGGCCAGACGGGGGCACCTTC	CASSPLGQGPDGGTF	TRBV11-2	15	TRBJ1-2	-	TRBD1
TGTGCCAGCAGCTTAATGTGGGGACAGGGAGGAAACACCATATATTTT	CASSLMWGQGGNTIYF	TRBV7-6	16	TRBJ1-3	-	TRBD1
TGTGCCAGCAGTTTCTGGAGCGGGAGGGCCAATGAGCAGTTCTTC	CASSFWSGRANEQFF	TRBV28	15	TRBJ2-1	many	TRBD2
TGTGCCAGCAGTTACCGGAATTCAGGGAACCACGAGCAGTACTTC	CASSYRNSGNHEQYF	TRBV6-6	15	TRBJ2-7	-	-
TGTGCCAGCATGGAACAGGGTATAAGCAATCAGCCCCAGCATTTT	CASMEQGISNQPQHF	TRBV2	15	TRBJ1-5	-	-
TGTGCCAGCAGTCCAGGTTCAGGGGGCGCGTATGGCTACACCTTC	CASSPGSGGAYGYTF	TRBV14	15	TRBJ1-2	few	TRBD1
TGTGCCAGCAGTTATTTCGGGTCTTCTAGCACAGATACGCAGTATTTT	CASSYFGSSSTDTQYF	TRBV6-2/TRBV6-3	16	TRBJ2-3	-	-